The clone carrying this TCR beta chain was seen a single time. Germline loops: CDR1 SGHAT, CDR2 FQNNGV. The CDR3 is made up of 15 amino acids. V was clipped by 2 bases and J by 3 bases; unmatched bases: 6. The sample comes from a study of lymphopenia after photon versus proton radiotherapy. The assay was immunoSEQ multiplex PCR, and TCRdb's table has in-frame clones only and misses some. The data contain around 15,000 clones, about 85% of them singletons. The sample here was peripheral blood, taken from a patient treated with proton-based radiotherapy. This sequence originates from a woman aged 55-69 years with cholangiocarcinoma. Some clones in this sample may be carry-over from other donors' samples. The chain employs TRBV11-2 and TRBJ2-7; TRBD2 agrees at 8 bases. In DNA, the CDR3 is TGTGCCAGCAGCTTAATTCCGGGAGGGCGCTACGAGCAGTACTTC. Its translation is CASSLIPGGRYEQYF. The whole variable domain, filled in from reference TRBV11-2 and TRBJ2-7, reads EAGVAQSPRYKIIEKRQSVAFWCNPISGHATLYWYQQILGQGPKLLIQFQNNGVVDDSQLPKDRFSAERLKGVDSTLKIQPAKLEDSAVYLCASSLIPGGRYEQYFGPGTRLTVT.